This T cell receptor (beta chain) was captured in a study of T-cell memory formation after mild COVID-19. Study-wide points: Second-wave clones with a day 37 peak had unconfirmed SARS-CoV-2 specificity.

TCRdb called the 5' RACE reads again in MiXCR, with one record for every CDR3 protein. The sample yields about 400,000 distinct CDR3 sequences, 20% to 30% seen once. With respect to this clonotype: Its antigen is as yet unknown.

Germline CDR1 reads DFQATT; CDR2 reads SNEGSKA (reference sequence). This CDR3 spans 20 amino acids. J lost 5 bases, V lost 0 bases, and 14 bases had no gene match. This sequence joins TRBV20-1 and TRBJ2-1, with 15 bases that match TRBD2. The clonotype was recovered from an adult woman who had mild COVID-19 (a few samples of this study predate the infection). Cell type and time point are not known. Specimen: PBMCs or a T cell subset sorted from them (not recorded which). For the CDR3, the DNA is TGCAGTGCTAGAGATAGGAGCGGGACTAGCGGGAGGACACTAAACAATGAGCAGTTCTTC. Translated, it gives CSARDRSGTSGRTLNNEQFF.